This record covers a single T cell receptor beta chain. Original analysis: The authors estimated nucleated cell counts from reference gene primer amplification. Repertoires were generated with immunoSEQ multiplex PCR, while TCRdb's copy carries only in-frame clones and drops some. That table furnishes V, J and clone size, whereas the DNA furnished D and trimming. The sample lists under 250,000 clones; about 89% were seen once. This sample was taken from a study of blood T cell repertoires in COVID-19. The wider study: Samples of COVID-19 (acute and convalescent) were obtained from the United States, Italy and Spain. From T cells, B-cell-depleted T cells, or PBMCs came the material, which was cDNA or gDNA.

Material for sequencing was peripheral blood. The sequence derives from a woman aged 60-70 years who had recovered from COVID-19.

Here the CDR3 reads CASSLGDSEEQYF. CDR3 nucleotides: TGTGCCAGCAGCTTAGGTGACAGTGAGGAGCAGTACTTC. The gene calls are TRBV11-3 and TRBJ2-7, with D maybe TRBD1 (5 bases). Germline CDR1 and CDR2: SGHNT and YENEEA. The CDR3 loop spans 13 amino acids. Trimming cost V 1 base and J 7 bases, with 11 bases left between them.